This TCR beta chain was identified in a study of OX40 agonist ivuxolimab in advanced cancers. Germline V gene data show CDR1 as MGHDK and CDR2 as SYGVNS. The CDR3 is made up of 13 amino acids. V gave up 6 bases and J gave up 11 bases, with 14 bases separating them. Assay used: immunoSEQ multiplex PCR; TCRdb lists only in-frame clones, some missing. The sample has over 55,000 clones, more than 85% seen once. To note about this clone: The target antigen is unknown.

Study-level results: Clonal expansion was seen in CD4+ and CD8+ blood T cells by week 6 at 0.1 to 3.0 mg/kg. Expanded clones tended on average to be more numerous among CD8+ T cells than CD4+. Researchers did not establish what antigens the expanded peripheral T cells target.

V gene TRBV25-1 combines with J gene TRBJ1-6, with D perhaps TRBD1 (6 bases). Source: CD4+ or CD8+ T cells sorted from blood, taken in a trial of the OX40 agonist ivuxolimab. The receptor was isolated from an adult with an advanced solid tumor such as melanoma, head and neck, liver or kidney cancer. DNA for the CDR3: TGTGCCAGCAGAGGACAGCGGTCGACACCCCTCCACTTT. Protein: CASRGQRSTPLHF.